These T cell receptor beta chains were read from a single sample in a study of T cell responses to AZD1222 COVID-19 vaccine. The table came from immunoSEQ multiplex PCR; TCRdb's copy has only in-frame clones and leaves some out. The sample holds 55,000 to 75,000 clones, approximately 81% seen once. The starting material was peripheral blood, obtained on day 0 of AZD1222 vaccination. These receptors were taken from an adult in good health. The conserved cysteine and the conserved F or W are not part of the CDR3 here. Each record gives: J gene, V gene, CDR3 length, CDR3 protein.

j_gene: TRBJ1-1; v_gene: TRBV15; len: 15; CDR3aa: ATSRGRTGGFNTEAF
j_gene: TRBJ2-1; v_gene: TRBV5-1; len: 9; CDR3aa: ASSSAGEQF
j_gene: TRBJ2-5; v_gene: TRBV6-5; len: 11; CDR3aa: ASRTTGMGTQY
j_gene: TRBJ2-1; v_gene: TRBV7-9; len: 12; CDR3aa: ASSLGRGSDEQF
j_gene: TRBJ2-2; v_gene: TRBV21-1; len: 15; CDR3aa: ASSSALGDRGTGELF
j_gene: TRBJ2-1; v_gene: TRBV5-4; len: 15; CDR3aa: ASSPPGDSGSYNEQF
j_gene: TRBJ1-5; v_gene: TRBV6-5; len: 13; CDR3aa: ATIKVGAANQPQH
j_gene: TRBJ1-1; v_gene: TRBV27; len: 12; CDR3aa: ASIKLSLNTEAF
j_gene: TRBJ2-1; v_gene: TRBV29-1; len: 9; CDR3aa: SVAVWDEQF
j_gene: TRBJ1-2; v_gene: TRBV5-6; len: 13; CDR3aa: ASSWVGERRDGYT
j_gene: TRBJ2-3; v_gene: TRBV5-1; len: 12; CDR3aa: ASAGGGPKDTQY
j_gene: TRBJ1-2; v_gene: TRBV11-1; len: 13; CDR3aa: ASTLTGGKNYGYT
j_gene: TRBJ2-7; v_gene: TRBV19; len: 12; CDR3aa: ASSPGPPLLGQY
j_gene: TRBJ2-6; v_gene: TRBV6-2/TRBV6-3; len: 14; CDR3aa: ASSLSAPSGANVLT
j_gene: TRBJ2-3; v_gene: TRBV28; len: 15; CDR3aa: ASSYTAFIAVRDTQY
j_gene: TRBJ1-1; v_gene: TRBV19; len: 11; CDR3aa: ASSISTNTEAF